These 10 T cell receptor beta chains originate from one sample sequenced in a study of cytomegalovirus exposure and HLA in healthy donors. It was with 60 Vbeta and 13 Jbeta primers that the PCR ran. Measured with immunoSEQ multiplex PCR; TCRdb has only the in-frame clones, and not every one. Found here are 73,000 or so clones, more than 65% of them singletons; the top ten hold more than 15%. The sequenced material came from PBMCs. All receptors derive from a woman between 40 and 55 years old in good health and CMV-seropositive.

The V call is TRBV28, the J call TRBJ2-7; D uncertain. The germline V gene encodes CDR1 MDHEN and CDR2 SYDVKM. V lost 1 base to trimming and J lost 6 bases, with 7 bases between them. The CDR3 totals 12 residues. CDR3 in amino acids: CASSLLAAEQYF. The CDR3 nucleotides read TGTGCCAGCAGTTTATTAGCAGCCGAGCAGTACTTC.

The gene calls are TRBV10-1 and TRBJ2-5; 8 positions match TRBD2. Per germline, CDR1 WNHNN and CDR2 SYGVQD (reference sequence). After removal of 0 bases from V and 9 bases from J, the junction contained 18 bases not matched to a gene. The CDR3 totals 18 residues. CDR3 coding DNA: TGCGCCAGCAGTGAGTCAACCCATCCTGGCGGGGGGCCCCAGGCCCAGTACTTC. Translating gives CASSESTHPGGGPQAQYF.

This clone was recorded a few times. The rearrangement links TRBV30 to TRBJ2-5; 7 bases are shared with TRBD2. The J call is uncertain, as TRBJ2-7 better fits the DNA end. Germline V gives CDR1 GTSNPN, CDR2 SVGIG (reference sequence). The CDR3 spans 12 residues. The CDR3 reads CAWGGGGYEQYF. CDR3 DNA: TGTGCCTGGGGCGGGGGAGGCTACGAGCAGTACTTC.

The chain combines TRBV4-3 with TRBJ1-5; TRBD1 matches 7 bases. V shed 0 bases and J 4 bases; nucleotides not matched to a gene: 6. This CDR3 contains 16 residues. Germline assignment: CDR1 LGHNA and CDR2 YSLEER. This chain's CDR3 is CASSQDWGQKNQPQHF. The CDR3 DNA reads TGCGCCAGCAGCCAAGATTGGGGACAGAAGAATCAGCCCCAGCATTTT.

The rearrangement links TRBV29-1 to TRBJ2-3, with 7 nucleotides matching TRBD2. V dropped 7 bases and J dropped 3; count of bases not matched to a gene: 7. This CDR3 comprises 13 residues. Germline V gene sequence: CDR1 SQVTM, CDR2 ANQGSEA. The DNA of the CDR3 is TGCAGCGGGTGGGGCGGGGGAACAGATACGCAGTATTTT. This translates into CSGWGGGTDTQYF.

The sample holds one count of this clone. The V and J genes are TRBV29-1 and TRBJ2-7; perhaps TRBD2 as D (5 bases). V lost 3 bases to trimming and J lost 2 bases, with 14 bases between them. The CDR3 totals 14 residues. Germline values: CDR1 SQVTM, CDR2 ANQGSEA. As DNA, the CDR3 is TGCAGCGTTGAGGGGTGGGAGAGCCCCTACGAGCAGTACTTC. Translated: CSVEGWESPYEQYF.

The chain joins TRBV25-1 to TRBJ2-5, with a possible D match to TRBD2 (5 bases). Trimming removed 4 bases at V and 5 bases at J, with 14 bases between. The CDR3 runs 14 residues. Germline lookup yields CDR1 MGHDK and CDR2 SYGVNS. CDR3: CASSGTRVWETQYF. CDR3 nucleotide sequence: TGTGCCAGCAGTGGTACGAGGGTGTGGGAGACCCAGTACTTC.

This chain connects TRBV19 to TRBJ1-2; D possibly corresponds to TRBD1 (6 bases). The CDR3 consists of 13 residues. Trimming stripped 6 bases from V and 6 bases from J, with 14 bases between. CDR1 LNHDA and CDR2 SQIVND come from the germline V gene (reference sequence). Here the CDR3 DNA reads TGTGCCAGTAGAGGCAGGGGTGTAAATGGCTACACCTTC. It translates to CASRGRGVNGYTF. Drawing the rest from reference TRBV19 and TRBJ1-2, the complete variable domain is DGGITQSPKYLFRKEGQNVTLSCEQNLNHDAMYWYRQDPGQGLRLIYYSQIVNDFQKGDIAEGYSVSREKKESFPLTVTSAQKNPTAFYLCASRGRGVNGYTFGSGTRLTVV.

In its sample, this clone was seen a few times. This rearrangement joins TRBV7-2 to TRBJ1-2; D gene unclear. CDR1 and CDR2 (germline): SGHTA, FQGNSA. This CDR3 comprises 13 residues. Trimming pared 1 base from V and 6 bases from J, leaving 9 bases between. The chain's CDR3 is CASSLVQVNGYTF. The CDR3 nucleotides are TGTGCCAGCAGCTTAGTTCAGGTCAATGGCTACACCTTC.

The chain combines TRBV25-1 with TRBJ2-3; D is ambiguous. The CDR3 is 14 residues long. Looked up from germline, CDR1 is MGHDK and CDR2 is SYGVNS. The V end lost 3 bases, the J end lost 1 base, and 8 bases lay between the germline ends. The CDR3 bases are TGTGCCAGCAGTGAGGTCGGAGGCACAGATACGCAGTATTTT. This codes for CASSEVGGTDTQYF.